These T cell receptor beta chains were read from a single sample in a study of OX40 agonist ivuxolimab in advanced cancers. Repertoires were generated with immunoSEQ multiplex PCR, while TCRdb's copy carries only in-frame clones and drops some. The data contain some 68,000 clones, approximately 90% of them singletons. This sample comprised CD4+ or CD8+ T cells sorted from blood, obtained in a trial of the OX40 agonist ivuxolimab. These receptors were obtained from an adult with an advanced solid tumor such as melanoma, head and neck, liver or kidney cancer. The CDR3 runs from the conserved cysteine through the conserved F or W. A D gene is named only where the DNA matches it firmly. Size tells how often a clone was seen (once, few, many) or the class of an expanded clone, and some rows leave it out.

>.|.|TRBV6-6|TRBJ2-2
TGTGCCAGCAGTTACGGCCTGAACACCGGGGAGCTGTTTTTT
CASSYGLNTGELFF
>.|.|TRBV28|TRBJ1-5
TGTGCCAGCAGTCAAAATCAGCCCCAGCATTTT
CASSQNQPQHF
>.|.|TRBV5-1|TRBJ2-7
TGCGCCAGCAGCCCAGGGGCGGCAGGGGATAGGTACGAGCAGTACTTC
CASSPGAAGDRYEQYF
>.|.|TRBV5-4|TRBJ1-5
TGTGCCAGCAGCGACCGGGACACCAATCAGCCCCAGCATTTT
CASSDRDTNQPQHF
>.|.|TRBV9|TRBJ2-3
TGTGCCAGCAGCGCCGCAGATACGCAGTATTTT
CASSAADTQYF
>TRBD2|.|TRBV5-4|TRBJ2-7
TGTGCCAGCAGCCCCTCTGGCGGGAGGTTAGACGAGCAGTACTTC
CASSPSGGRLDEQYF
>.|.|TRBV28|TRBJ1-4
TGTGCCAGCACTTCCCGTTGGGGCCGAGAAAAACTGTTTTTT
CASTSRWGREKLFF
>TRBD2|.|TRBV9|TRBJ2-1
TGTGCCAGCAGCGTAGGGAGCGGGAGTATTCATGAGCAGTTCTTC
CASSVGSGSIHEQFF
>.|once|TRBV19|TRBJ1-1
TGTGCCAGCCAAAAGGGTCTGGCAGGGAGTACTGAAGCTTTCTTT
CASQKGLAGSTEAFF
>.|.|TRBV19|TRBJ1-5
TGTGCCAGTAGTCGTAACCCGACAGGACCGAATCAGCCCCAGCATTTT
CASSRNPTGPNQPQHF
>TRBD1|.|TRBV4-2|TRBJ1-2
TGTGCCAGCAGAGACGGGACAGGGTTTTATGGCTACACCTTC
CASRDGTGFYGYTF
>TRBD2|.|TRBV5-5|TRBJ2-5
TGTGCCAGCATACCGGGACTAGCGGGAGAGACCCAGTACTTC
CASIPGLAGETQYF
>.|once|TRBV11-2|TRBJ2-3
TGTGCCAGCTTGAGCCAGGGGGGGACAGATACGCAGTATTTT
CASLSQGGTDTQYF
>.|.|TRBV2|TRBJ2-7
TGTGCCAGCAGTCCAACAGGGTACGAGCAGTACTTC
CASSPTGYEQYF
>.|.|TRBV7-9|TRBJ1-2
TGTGCCAGCAGTCTAGGGGCAGTCTATGGCTACACCTTC
CASSLGAVYGYTF
>TRBD2|few|TRBV28|TRBJ2-3
TGTGCCAGCAGTTCAGCAGCGGGAGGACCAGATACGCAGTATTTT
CASSSAAGGPDTQYF
>.|once|TRBV6-5|TRBJ1-2
TGTGCCAGCGTTTCCCGGCCAGGGGTACATGGCTACACCTTC
CASVSRPGVHGYTF
>.|.|TRBV18|TRBJ2-1
TGTGCCAGCTCACCGGGTTCACAAAACTACAATGAGCAGTTCTTC
CASSPGSQNYNEQFF
>TRBD1|.|TRBV7-3|TRBJ1-1
TGTGCCAGCAGCTTAACCGGGACAGGGTTGCCTTTCTTT
CASSLTGTGLPFF
>TRBD2|once|TRBV7-7|TRBJ2-1
TGTGCTAGCAGCTTAACTAGCGGGACCTACAATGAGCAGTTCTTC
CASSLTSGTYNEQFF
>.|few|TRBV6-5|TRBJ2-3
TGTGCCAGCGGAATGCTAGCGTCAGATACGCAGTATTTT
CASGMLASDTQYF
>TRBD1|.|TRBV18|TRBJ2-7
TGTGCCAGCTCAGACCTACCGGGACAGGGCTACGAGCAGTACTTC
CASSDLPGQGYEQYF
>TRBD2|.|TRBV7-2|TRBJ2-7
TGTGCCAGCAGCACGGGACTAGCGGGAGTGCCCGAGCAGTACTTC
CASSTGLAGVPEQYF
>.|.|TRBV10-3|TRBJ2-3
TGTGCCATCAGTTCCGCTAGCTTTAGAGATACGCAGTATTTT
CAISSASFRDTQYF
>.|.|TRBV7-5|TRBJ2-3
TGTGCCAGAAGCTTATCCCACAGAACAGATACGCAGTATTTT
CARSLSHRTDTQYF
>TRBD2|.|TRBV28|TRBJ2-7
TGTGCCAGCATAGGTGCCGAAGCGGGGGTCTCCTACGAGCAGTACTTC
CASIGAEAGVSYEQYF
>.|.|TRBV7-9|TRBJ1-3
TGTGCCAGCAGCTCATCGGGGGCTGGAAACACCATATATTTT
CASSSSGAGNTIYF
>.|once|TRBV14|TRBJ2-1
TGTGCCAGCAGCCCCGTGGACAGATACAATGAGCAGTTCTTC
CASSPVDRYNEQFF
>.|.|TRBV6-1|TRBJ1-5
TGTGCCAGCAGTGAAGAGAGGCGAGAGCCCCAGCATTTT
CASSEERREPQHF
>.|few|TRBV30|TRBJ1-2
TGTGCCTGTGAGAAAGGTTGGGGCTACACCTTC
CACEKGWGYTF
>.|.|TRBV7-2|TRBJ2-5
TGTGCCAGCAGCAAAGACCCAAAGTTGCCCGAGACCCAGTACTTC
CASSKDPKLPETQYF
>.|.|TRBV7-9|TRBJ1-3
TGTGCCAGCAGCTTCAGCGTTTCTGGAAACACCATATATTTT
CASSFSVSGNTIYF
>.|.|TRBV2|TRBJ1-2
TGTGCCAGCAGCGGCCGACAGGACCAAAATGGCTACACCTTC
CASSGRQDQNGYTF
>TRBD1|few|TRBV25-1|TRBJ2-5
TGTGCCAGCAGTGAACCGACAGGGGAAGAGACCCAGTACTTC
CASSEPTGEETQYF
>.|.|TRBV30|TRBJ1-3
TGTGCCTGGACAGACTCTGGAAACACCATATATTTT
CAWTDSGNTIYF